This entry features one TCR beta chain sequence. Its antigen is unidentified. This entry is derived from a study of T cell responses to AZD1222 COVID-19 vaccine. Study summary: Second-dose intervals of approximately 4 or approximately 12 weeks were pooled. Whole-study results and caveats: A reported finding is that nearly half of spike-specific TCRs target unmutated variant regions. Increased Spike-specific TCR breadth and depth were observed after two AZD1222 doses.

The germline CDR1 and CDR2 sequences are LNHDA and SQIVND (reference sequence). Trimming pared 5 bases from V and 5 bases from J, leaving 16 bases between. The CDR3 loop spans 16 amino acids. The data were produced by immunoSEQ multiplex PCR, yet TCRdb's version contains in-frame clones alone and is incomplete. The table has roughly 100,000 clones, about 81% seen once. The chain links TRBV19 to TRBJ1-6; D perhaps matches TRBD1 (5 bases). The source material was peripheral blood, sampled on day 0 of AZD1222 vaccination. The sequence came from an adult in good health. CDR3 nucleotides: TGTGCCAGTAGTGGGCCCGGGACCAACCATAATTCACCCCTCCACTTT. It yields the protein CASSGPGTNHNSPLHF.